Following are 28 T cell receptor beta chains from one sample sequenced in a study of shared clonotypes between healthy human individuals. Clones were sequenced by immunoSEQ multiplex PCR, and TCRdb holds only the in-frame ones, with some missing. The sample has around 1,900,000 clones, approximately 92% seen once. The naive CD8 fraction comprised CD45RO-negative cells positively selected for CCR7 and excluded terminally differentiated effector memory CD45RA+ cells. Sequenced material: naive CD8+ T cells from PBMCs. These receptors all come from a man younger than 35 in good health. Some clones in this sample may be carry-over from other donors' samples.

Points on this clone: Other DNA variants within this sample encode the same CDR3. In DNA, the CDR3 is TGTGCCAGCAGCCAAGTTGGGAATGAGCAGTTCTTC. As protein: CASSQVGNEQFF. The genes are TRBV14 and TRBJ2-1; D call uncertain. Germline CDR1 reads SGHDN; CDR2 reads FVKESK. The CDR3 contains 12 residues. V dropped 1 base and J dropped 7 bases, with 5 bases sitting between them.

The genes are TRBV4-2 and TRBJ1-4; 9 nucleotides match TRBD1. V trimming: 1 base; J trimming: 7 bases; junction bases outside the gene matches: 10. Germline lookup yields CDR1 LGHNA and CDR2 YNFKEQ. The CDR3 extends over 17 amino acids. The CDR3 nucleotides read TGTGCCAGCAGCCAAGTTCGGCGGGACAGGGTTACTGAAAAACTGTTTTTT. This translates into CASSQVRRDRVTEKLFF.

The V and J genes are TRBV10-2 and TRBJ2-1; 11 bases agree with TRBD1. The CDR3 covers 15 residues. V trimming: 7 bases; J trimming: 7 bases; junction bases outside the gene matches: 9. The germline V gene has CDR1 WSHSY and CDR2 SAAADI. CDR3 coding DNA: TGCGCCAGCACTTCCGGGACAGGGGGAAGAAATGAGCAGTTCTTC. It yields the protein CASTSGTGGRNEQFF.

The V call is TRBV27, the J call TRBJ1-4; D unclear. This CDR3 spans 15 amino acids. Trimming removed 3 bases at V and 0 bases at J, with 8 bases between. Germline V gene lookup returns CDR1 MNHEY and CDR2 SMNVEV (reference sequence). The CDR3 sequence is CASSLDGATNEKLFF. CDR3 coding DNA: TGTGCCAGCAGTTTGGACGGGGCAACTAATGAAAAACTGTTTTTT.

This chain links TRBV15 with TRBJ1-5; D remains ambiguous. Germline V CDR1 and CDR2: LNHNV, YYDKDF (reference sequence). The CDR3 totals 14 residues. V was trimmed by 0 bases and J by 1 base, leaving 4 bases between them. The DNA for the CDR3 is TGTGCCACCAGCAGAGATGTGAGCAATCAGCCCCAGCATTTT. Protein: CATSRDVSNQPQHF. Combining the CDR3 with reference TRBV15 and TRBJ1-5 gives the whole variable domain DAMVIQNPRYQVTQFGKPVTLSCSQTLNHNVMYWYQQKSSQAPKLLFHYYDKDFNNEADTPDNFQSRRPNTSFCFLDIRSPGLGDTAMYLCATSRDVSNQPQHFGDGTRLSIL.

This clone has just one count. The J gene is TRBJ2-5, the V gene TRBV7-9; 9 bases map to TRBD1. J was trimmed by 4 bases and V by 4 bases; bases with no gene match: 7. This CDR3 is 15 amino acids long. Per the germline V gene, CDR1 is SEHNR and CDR2 is FQNEAQ (reference sequence). The CDR3 bases are TGTGCCAGCAGCTCCCGGACAGGGGACGGAGAGACCCAGTACTTC. Translating gives CASSSRTGDGETQYF.

This clone was counted once. This rearrangement joins TRBV27 to TRBJ2-3; D might be TRBD2 (5 bases). Per germline, CDR1 MNHEY and CDR2 SMNVEV (reference sequence). The CDR3 totals 14 residues. Trimming pared 1 base from V and 2 bases from J, leaving 7 bases between. The CDR3 region is CASSLFGITDTQYF. The CDR3 nucleotides are TGTGCCAGCAGTTTATTCGGGATCACAGATACGCAGTATTTT.

The gene calls are TRBV14 and TRBJ2-7; D not resolved. There are 15 residues in the CDR3. CDR1 and CDR2 from the germline V gene are SGHDN and FVKESK. V gave up 1 base and J gave up 0 bases, with 10 bases separating them. The CDR3 nucleotides are TGTGCCAGCAGCCAAGCGGCCCACCCCTCCTACGAGCAGTACTTC. It yields the protein CASSQAAHPSYEQYF.

This rearrangement joins TRBV10-3 to TRBJ2-7, with 12 positions matching TRBD2. Per the germline V gene, CDR1 is ENHRY and CDR2 is SYGVKD. The CDR3 is 16 residues long. The V segment lost 2 bases and the J segment 2 bases; nucleotides outside the gene matches: 4. CDR3 nucleotides: TGTGCCATCAGTGAGACTAGCGGGAGGCGCCCCTACGAGCAGTACTTC. Amino acid sequence: CAISETSGRRPYEQYF.

This rearrangement joins TRBV15 to TRBJ1-1; no clear D gene. CDR3 length equals 14 residues. Germline lookup yields CDR1 LNHNV and CDR2 YYDKDF (reference sequence). Trimming stripped 1 base from V and 10 bases from J, with 16 bases between. CDR3 in DNA: TGTGCCACCAGCAGAGTAGATGTGGGGTTTCGAGCTTTCTTT. Its translation: CATSRVDVGFRAFF.

This clone was seen only a few times. The chain has TRBV10-2 and TRBJ1-1; no definite D call. Looked up from germline, CDR1 is WSHSY and CDR2 is SAAADI. The CDR3 loop spans 13 amino acids. V lost 8 bases and J 3 bases, leaving 13 bases between the germline ends. Here the CDR3 DNA reads TGCGCCAGCTCGTATAGGTGGGACACTGAAGCTTTCTTT. Protein product: CASSYRWDTEAFF.

CDR3 nucleotides: TGTGCCAGCAGCTCCGTGACAGGGAAATCCACCGGGGAGCTGTTTTTT. This translates into CASSSVTGKSTGELFF. V gene TRBV7-2 combines with J gene TRBJ2-2; 7 bases line up with TRBD1. The trim removed 4 bases at V and 4 bases at J, leaving 9 bases unmatched. There are 16 residues in the CDR3. Germline lookup yields CDR1 SGHTA and CDR2 FQGNSA.

The sample holds one count of this clone. The chain has TRBV11-2 and TRBJ2-7; maybe TRBD1 (6 bases). Germline assignment: CDR1 SGHAT and CDR2 FQNNGV. Trimming cost V 2 bases and J 3 bases, with 11 bases left between them. This CDR3 has 14 amino acids. CDR3 sequence reads: CASSLTAGVYEQYF. The DNA for the CDR3 is TGTGCCAGCAGCTTAACCGCAGGGGTCTACGAGCAGTACTTC.

The chain employs TRBV5-8 and TRBJ2-7; 9 nucleotides line up with TRBD1. The V gene end was trimmed by 1 base and the J gene end by 7 bases; junction bases not matched to a gene: 6. Germline CDR1 and CDR2: SGHTS and YDEGEE. CDR3 length: 14 amino acids. The CDR3 sequence: CASSLRDRVVEQYF. The CDR3 nucleotides are TGTGCCAGCAGCTTGCGGGACAGGGTCGTAGAGCAGTACTTC.

Details on this clone: The same CDR3 can be traced to other DNA sequences in this sample. V gene TRBV19 combines with J gene TRBJ2-7, with 10 bases lining up with TRBD1. V trimming: 3 bases; J trimming: 1 base; junction bases outside the gene matches: 0. Germline V gene lookup returns CDR1 LNHDA and CDR2 SQIVND (reference sequence). The CDR3 totals 14 residues. CDR3 DNA sequence: TGTGCCAGTAGTATGGGACAGGGGTCCTACGAGCAGTACTTC. It yields the protein CASSMGQGSYEQYF.

J is TRBJ2-7 and V is TRBV11-2, with 7 bases aligning to TRBD1. Germline V gives CDR1 SGHAT, CDR2 FQNNGV. CDR3 length equals 15 residues. V shed 2 bases and J 5 bases; nucleotides not matched to a gene: 9. In nucleotides, the CDR3 is TGTGCCAGCAGCTTACAGGGGACAGTGACGAACGAGCAGTACTTC. Its translation: CASSLQGTVTNEQYF.

This clone was found once. This rearrangement joins TRBV9 to TRBJ2-3, with TRBD2 identical over 9 bases. V was pared by 2 bases and J by 0 bases, with 10 bases of the junction left unmatched. The germline V gene encodes CDR1 SGDLS and CDR2 YYNGEE. This CDR3 is built from 18 residues. CDR3 loop: CASSVTSMTSGSTDTQYF. The CDR3, as DNA: TGTGCCAGCAGCGTGACCTCGATGACTAGCGGAAGCACAGATACGCAGTATTTT.

The rearrangement joins TRBV7-9 to TRBJ2-7; 8 bases map to TRBD1. This CDR3 spans 18 amino acids. Germline V CDR1 and CDR2: SEHNR, FQNEAQ (reference sequence). V shed 5 bases, J shed 0 bases, and the junction held 15 bases outside the gene matches. This CDR3 is CASSGTGTGRIFSYEQYF. The CDR3 DNA sequence: TGTGCCAGCAGCGGAACCGGGACAGGACGAATTTTCTCCTACGAGCAGTACTTC.

About this clone: This sequence may be a read error, since a much larger clone differs from it by one base. V is TRBV10-2 and J is TRBJ2-5; D gene ambiguous. The end of the DNA aligns better with TRBJ2-7, so the J call may be wrong. Germline CDR1 is WSHSY and CDR2 is SAAADI. The length of the CDR3 is 11 residues. Here the CDR3 reads CASSDSYEQYF. The CDR3 bases are TGCGCCAGCAGTGACTCCTACGAGCAGTACTTC.

The genes are TRBV7-8 and TRBJ2-5; 9 positions match TRBD2. J lost 5 bases, V lost 0 bases, and 10 bases had no gene match. Germline CDR1 reads SGHVS; CDR2 reads FQNEAQ. The CDR3 spans 17 residues. The CDR3 region has the DNA TGTGCCAGCAGCTTAGCTAGCCGACTAGCGGTGAAGGAGACCCAGTACTTC. Its protein product is CASSLASRLAVKETQYF.

The V and J genes are TRBV9 and TRBJ1-2; 8 bases map to TRBD1. CDR1 is SGDLS, CDR2 YYNGEE, per germline. Unmatched junction bases numbered 8, after V lost 3 bases and J lost 7 bases. The CDR3 totals 14 residues. The CDR3 DNA reads as TGTGCCAGCAGCGGGACAGGGAAGCGGGGTGGCTACACCTTC. Translation: CASSGTGKRGGYTF.

The chain combines TRBV4-2 with TRBJ2-2, with D uncertain. This CDR3 spans 16 amino acids. The V gene lost 0 bases and the J gene lost 4 bases, with 12 bases spanning the gap. Germline lookup yields CDR1 LGHNA and CDR2 YNFKEQ. Here the CDR3 reads CASSQDPNILTGELFF. DNA for the CDR3: TGTGCCAGCAGCCAAGATCCTAACATCCTCACCGGGGAGCTGTTTTTT.

This chain links TRBV4-3 with TRBJ2-6; no clear D gene. Looked up from germline, CDR1 is LGHNA and CDR2 is YSLEER. The length of the CDR3 is 18 residues. V lost 0 bases and J 3 bases, leaving 15 bases between the germline ends. The CDR3 region has the DNA TGCGCCAGCAGCCAAGAGGAGTGGGGAACTGGTGGGGCCAACGTCCTGACTTTC. It yields the protein CASSQEEWGTGGANVLTF.

A remark on this clone: Other DNA sequences in this sample translate to the same CDR3. V and J are TRBV27 and TRBJ2-3, with TRBD2 matching 7 bases. The trim removed 3 bases at V and 3 bases at J, leaving 0 bases unmatched. The germline V gene has CDR1 MNHEY and CDR2 SMNVEV (reference sequence). The CDR3 is 13 amino acids. The CDR3 sequence: CASSFGGTDTQYF. CDR3 sequence (DNA): TGTGCCAGCAGTTTCGGGGGGACAGATACGCAGTATTTT.

The chain is built from TRBV6-5 and TRBJ2-1; D not certain. CDR1 is MNHEY and CDR2 is SVGAGI in the germline V gene. The germline V and J ends were trimmed by 2 bases and 4 bases, with 9 bases remaining between them. The CDR3 extends over 14 amino acids. The CDR3 reads CASSYRRNYNEQFF. As DNA, the CDR3 is TGTGCCAGCAGTTACCGGCGGAATTACAATGAGCAGTTCTTC.

Only one count was recorded for this clone. The V and J genes are TRBV9 and TRBJ2-1, with TRBD2 matching 9 bases. The CDR3 length is 14 residues. V lost 2 bases, J lost 9 bases, and 6 bases stayed unmatched. The germline V gene encodes CDR1 SGDLS and CDR2 YYNGEE. CDR3 sequence (DNA): TGTGCCAGCAGCGTGACGGGGACTAGCAGTGAGCAGTTCTTC. As protein: CASSVTGTSSEQFF.

The chain joins TRBV29-1 to TRBJ1-2; no reliable D call. The V gene's germline CDR1 is SQVTM and CDR2 ANQGSEA. CDR3 length: 11 amino acids. V was trimmed by 5 bases and J by 8 bases, leaving 12 bases between them. This chain's CDR3 is CSVLFLGGYTF. For the CDR3, the DNA is TGCAGCGTTCTTTTTTTAGGGGGCTACACCTTC.

The chain links TRBV4-2 to TRBJ2-7, with D possibly being TRBD1 (5 bases). In germline, CDR1 is LGHNA, CDR2 YNFKEQ. V was clipped by 3 bases and J by 0 bases, with 12 bases between them. This CDR3 spans 15 amino acids. CDR3 DNA sequence: TGTGCCAGCAGCCAGGGGCATGGTAGCTCCTACGAGCAGTACTTC. The encoded protein is CASSQGHGSSYEQYF.